The 10 T cell receptor beta chains given below trace back to one sample, sequenced in a study of CD4 T cells in relation to SARS-CoV-2 and coronaviruses. The repertoire was sequenced with immunoSEQ multiplex PCR; TCRdb's copy has only in-frame clones and lacks some. The sample lists tens of thousands of clones, around 76% seen once, with 29% in the top ten. The unexposed donors gave CD4+ T cells in about 2011-2019, prior to COVID-19. Isolation of CD4+ T cells took place after less than 11 days in culture. The antigens for these receptors are not known. Sequencing was performed on CD4+ T cells from PBMCs, cultured in vitro. The receptors originated from a human donor in good health.

There are a few counts of this clone. The chain employs TRBV5-1 and TRBJ1-1; TRBD1 might be the D (5 bases). This CDR3 is 15 amino acids long. Germline V gene sequence: CDR1 SGHRS, CDR2 YFSETQ. The ends were cut back, 0 bases at V and 2 bases at J, with 11 bases in the middle. The CDR3 sequence is CASSLGGTSNTEAFF. CDR3 coding DNA: TGCGCCAGCAGCTTGGGGGGGACTTCTAACACTGAAGCTTTCTTT.

In its sample, this clone was seen once. The chain has TRBV6-1 and TRBJ2-7; tentatively, D is TRBD1 (5 bases). Germline lookup yields CDR1 MNHNS and CDR2 SASEGT. The V and J ends lost 2 bases and 5 bases respectively, with 13 bases between them. This CDR3 spans 14 amino acids. CDR3 sequence reads: CASSEWGRSHEQYF. CDR3 DNA: TGTGCCAGCAGTGAATGGGGCAGGTCGCACGAGCAGTACTTC.

The CDR3 reads CASSLGQGLAGGREQFF. As DNA, the CDR3 is TGTGCCAGCAGCTTAGGACAGGGACTAGCGGGAGGTCGTGAGCAGTTCTTC. The gene calls are TRBV11-3 and TRBJ2-1, with TRBD2 identical over 15 bases. The CDR3 length is 17 residues. The germline V gene has CDR1 SGHNT and CDR2 YENEEA. J was trimmed by 9 bases and V by 1 base; bases with no gene match: 7.

V gene TRBV12-3 or TRBV12-4 combines with J gene TRBJ1-1; no clear D. The CDR3 covers 13 residues. Trimming took off 5 bases at V and 3 bases at J, with 10 bases between the two ends. This chain's CDR3 is CASSTRADTEAFF. The CDR3, as DNA: TGTGCCAGCAGTACACGGGCGGACACTGAAGCTTTCTTT.

The V call is TRBV6-5, the J call TRBJ2-1; 7 nucleotides line up with TRBD2. This CDR3 contains 13 residues. Germline V gene sequence: CDR1 MNHEY, CDR2 SVGAGI. V gave up 0 bases and J gave up 9 bases; unmatched junction bases: 2. The CDR3: CASSYSGRGEQFF. In DNA form, the CDR3 reads TGTGCCAGCAGTTACTCTGGGAGGGGTGAGCAGTTCTTC.

The chain has TRBV3-1 (or the pseudogene TRBV3-2) and TRBJ2-3, with D possibly being TRBD1 (5 bases). The CDR3 loop spans 15 amino acids. Germline values: CDR1 LGHDT, CDR2 YNNKEL (reference sequence). V was shortened by 3 bases and J by 2 bases, with 12 bases between the two germline ends. In DNA form, the CDR3 reads TGTGCCAGCAGCCAGAAGCAGGGAAACACAGATACGCAGTATTTT. Its translation: CASSQKQGNTDTQYF.

The chain uses TRBV5-1 and TRBJ1-6; 9 bases align to TRBD1. V lost 3 bases and J lost 5; bases outside the gene matches: 6. The CDR3 contains 16 residues. Germline assignment: CDR1 SGHRS and CDR2 YFSETQ. CDR3 loop: CASSSPGTGNNSPLHF. In nucleotides, the CDR3 is TGCGCCAGCAGCTCCCCCGGGACAGGGAATAATTCACCCCTCCACTTT.

The chain employs TRBV28 and TRBJ2-5, with D unclear. The V gene lost 4 bases and the J gene lost 5 bases, with 20 bases spanning the gap. The CDR3 has 16 amino acids. CDR1 is MDHEN, CDR2 SYDVKM, per germline. CDR3 in amino acids: CASSSPTVGSGETQYF. The CDR3, as DNA: TGTGCCAGCAGTTCCCCTACGGTCGGGTCCGGGGAGACCCAGTACTTC.

The chain couples TRBV5-3 to TRBJ1-1, with a possible D match to TRBD1 (6 bases). TRBV5-3 is an open reading frame whose function is uncertain. This CDR3 is 12 amino acids long. V was pared by 1 base and J by 8 bases, with 9 bases between. The CDR3 DNA reads as TGTGCCAGAAGCTTGTTACAGGGAGAAGCTTTCTTT. Translating it yields CARSLLQGEAFF.

The V gene is TRBV4-2, the J gene TRBJ1-1, with D maybe TRBD1 (6 bases). The germline gives CDR1 LGHNA, CDR2 YNFKEQ. The CDR3 is 18 residues long. Trimming removed 0 bases from V and 1 base from J, with 18 bases in between. This CDR3 is CASSQERGYAGANTEAFF. The DNA for the CDR3 is TGTGCCAGCAGCCAAGAAAGGGGGTACGCAGGGGCGAACACTGAAGCTTTCTTT.